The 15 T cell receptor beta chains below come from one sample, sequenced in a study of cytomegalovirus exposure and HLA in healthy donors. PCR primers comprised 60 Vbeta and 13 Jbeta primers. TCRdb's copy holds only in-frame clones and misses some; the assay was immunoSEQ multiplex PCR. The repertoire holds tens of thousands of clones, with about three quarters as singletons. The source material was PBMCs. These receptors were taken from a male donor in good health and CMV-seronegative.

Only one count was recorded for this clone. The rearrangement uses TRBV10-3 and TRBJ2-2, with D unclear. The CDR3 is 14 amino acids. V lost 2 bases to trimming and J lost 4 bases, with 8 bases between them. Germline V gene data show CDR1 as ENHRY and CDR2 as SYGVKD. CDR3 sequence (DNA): TGTGCCATCAGTGAGGGTGCGATCACCGGGGAGCTGTTTTTT. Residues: CAISEGAITGELFF.

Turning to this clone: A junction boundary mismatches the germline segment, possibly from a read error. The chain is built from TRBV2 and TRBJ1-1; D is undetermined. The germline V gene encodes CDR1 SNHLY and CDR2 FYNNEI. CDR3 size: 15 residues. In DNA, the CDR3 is TGTGCCAGCAAGATACAGAGAAGGTTGAACACTGAAGCTTCCTTT. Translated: CASKIQRRLNTEASF. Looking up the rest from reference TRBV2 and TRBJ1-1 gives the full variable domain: EPEVTQTPSHQVTQMGQEVILRCVPISNHLYFYWYRQILGQKVEFLVSFYNNEISEKSEIFDDQFSVERPDGSNFTLKIRSTKLEDSAMYFCASKIQRRLNTEASFGQGTRLTVV.

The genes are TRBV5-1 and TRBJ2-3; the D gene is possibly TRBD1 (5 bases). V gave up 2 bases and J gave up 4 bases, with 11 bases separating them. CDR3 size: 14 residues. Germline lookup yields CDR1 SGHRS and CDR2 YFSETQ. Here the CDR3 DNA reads TGCGCCAGCAGCTTAATGACAGAGTCAGATACGCAGTATTTT. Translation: CASSLMTESDTQYF.

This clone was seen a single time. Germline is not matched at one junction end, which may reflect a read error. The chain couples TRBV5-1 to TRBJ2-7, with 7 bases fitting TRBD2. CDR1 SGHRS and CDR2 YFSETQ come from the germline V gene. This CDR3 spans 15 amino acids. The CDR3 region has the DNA TGCGCCAGCAGTTTGGGCGCTAGCGGTACCTACGAGCGGTACTTC. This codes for CASSLGASGTYERYF.

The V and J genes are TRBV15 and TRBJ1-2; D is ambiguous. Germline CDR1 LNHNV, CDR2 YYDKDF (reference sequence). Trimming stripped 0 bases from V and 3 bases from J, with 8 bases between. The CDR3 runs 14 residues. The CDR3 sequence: CATSRDHRDYGYTF. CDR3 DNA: TGTGCCACCAGCAGAGATCACCGGGACTATGGCTACACCTTC. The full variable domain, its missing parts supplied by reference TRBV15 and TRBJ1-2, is DAMVIQNPRYQVTQFGKPVTLSCSQTLNHNVMYWYQQKSSQAPKLLFHYYDKDFNNEADTPDNFQSRRPNTSFCFLDIRSPGLGDTAMYLCATSRDHRDYGYTFGSGTRLTVV.

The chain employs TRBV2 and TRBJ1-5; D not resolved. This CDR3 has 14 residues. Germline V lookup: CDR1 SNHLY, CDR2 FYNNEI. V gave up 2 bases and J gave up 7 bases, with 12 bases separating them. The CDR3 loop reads CASSESHLGQPQHF. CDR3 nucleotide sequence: TGTGCCAGCAGTGAAAGCCACCTCGGGCAGCCCCAGCATTTT. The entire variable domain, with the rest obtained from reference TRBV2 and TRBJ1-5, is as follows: EPEVTQTPSHQVTQMGQEVILRCVPISNHLYFYWYRQILGQKVEFLVSFYNNEISEKSEIFDDQFSVERPDGSNFTLKIRSTKLEDSAMYFCASSESHLGQPQHFGDGTRLSIL.

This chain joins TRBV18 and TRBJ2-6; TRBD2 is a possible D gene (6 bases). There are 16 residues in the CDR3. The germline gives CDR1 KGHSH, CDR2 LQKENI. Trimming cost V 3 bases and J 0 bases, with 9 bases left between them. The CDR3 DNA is TGTGCCAGCTCACCGACCGGGGGCTCTGGGGCCAACGTCCTGACTTTC. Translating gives CASSPTGGSGANVLTF.

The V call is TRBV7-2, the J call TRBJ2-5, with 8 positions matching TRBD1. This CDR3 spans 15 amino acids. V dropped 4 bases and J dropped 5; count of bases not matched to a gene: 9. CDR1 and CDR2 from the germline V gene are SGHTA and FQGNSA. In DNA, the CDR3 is TGTGCCAGCAGCTACGGACAGGGTCCAGAGGAGACCCAGTACTTC. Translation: CASSYGQGPEETQYF.

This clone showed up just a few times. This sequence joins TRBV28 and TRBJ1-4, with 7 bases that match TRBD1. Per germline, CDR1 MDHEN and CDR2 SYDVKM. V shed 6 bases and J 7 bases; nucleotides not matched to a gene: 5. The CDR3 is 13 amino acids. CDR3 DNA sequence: TGTGCCAGCAGGAGGGACAGCGCTGAAAAACTGTTTTTT. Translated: CASRRDSAEKLFF.

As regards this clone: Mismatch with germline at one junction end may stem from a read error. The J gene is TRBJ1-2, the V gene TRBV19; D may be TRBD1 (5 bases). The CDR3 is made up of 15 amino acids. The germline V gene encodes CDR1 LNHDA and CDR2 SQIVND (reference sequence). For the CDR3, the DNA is TGTGCCAGTAGTGTAGACGACAGAGCCAACTATGGCTACACCTTC. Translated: CASSVDDRANYGYTF.

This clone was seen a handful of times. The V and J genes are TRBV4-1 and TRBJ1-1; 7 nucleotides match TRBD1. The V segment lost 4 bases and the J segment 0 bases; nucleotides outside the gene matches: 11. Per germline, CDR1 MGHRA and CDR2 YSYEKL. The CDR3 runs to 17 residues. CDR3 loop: CASSPHRAQGMNTEAFF. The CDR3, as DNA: TGCGCCAGCAGCCCACACAGGGCACAGGGGATGAACACTGAAGCTTTCTTT.

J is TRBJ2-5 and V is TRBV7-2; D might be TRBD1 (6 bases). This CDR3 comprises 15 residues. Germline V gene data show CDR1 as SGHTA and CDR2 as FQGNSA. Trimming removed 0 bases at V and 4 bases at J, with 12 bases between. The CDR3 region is CASSLANLQGETQYF. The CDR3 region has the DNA TGTGCCAGCAGCTTAGCGAACCTACAGGGAGAGACCCAGTACTTC.

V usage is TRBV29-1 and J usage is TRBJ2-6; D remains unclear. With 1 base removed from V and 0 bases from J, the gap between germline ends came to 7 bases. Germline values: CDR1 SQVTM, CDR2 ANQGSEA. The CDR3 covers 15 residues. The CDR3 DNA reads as TGCAGCGTTGAAGGTGCGAGCTCTGGGGCCAACGTCCTGACTTTC. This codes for CSVEGASSGANVLTF.

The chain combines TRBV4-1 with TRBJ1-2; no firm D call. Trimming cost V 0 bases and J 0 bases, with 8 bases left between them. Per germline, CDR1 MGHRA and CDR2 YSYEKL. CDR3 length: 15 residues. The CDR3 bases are TGCGCCAGCAGCCAAGAAACGCTAACTAACTATGGCTACACCTTC. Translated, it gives CASSQETLTNYGYTF.

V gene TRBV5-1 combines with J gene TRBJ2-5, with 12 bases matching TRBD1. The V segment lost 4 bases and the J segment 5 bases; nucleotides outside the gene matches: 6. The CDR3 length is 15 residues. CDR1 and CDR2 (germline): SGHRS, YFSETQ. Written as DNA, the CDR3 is TGCGCCAGCAGCGAGGGACAGGGGGCGCCGGAGACCCAGTACTTC. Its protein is CASSEGQGAPETQYF.